Listed here are 10 T cell receptor delta chains from one sample, sequenced in a study of gamma-delta T cells after stem cell transplantation. TCRdb reran clone calling via CATT on the RT-PCR reads. The table has 1,200 to 1,500 delta-chain clones, 14% seen once; the top ten hold around a quarter. The specimen was gamma-delta T cells. These receptors were collected from a human donor. It is not recorded whose cells these are; they may come from a transplant donor.

This clone showed up just a few times. The protein TCRdb gives is from a much larger clone and does not agree with this DNA's translation at residue 9, likely a read error; the protein shown here comes from the DNA. This sample includes further DNA sequences coding for the same CDR3. The CDR3 DNA reads as TGTGCCTGTGACGGGCTGGGGGATGTCGATAAACTCATCTTT. Protein sequence: CACDGLGDVDKLIF. V and J are TRDV2 and TRDJ1; TRDD3 matches 9 bases. The CDR3 length is 14 residues. Germline V gives CDR1 GEAIGNYY, CDR2 EKD. J lost 4 bases, V lost 3 bases, and 5 bases had no gene match.

For this clone: The protein that TCRdb holds for this DNA derives from a much larger clone and differs from the translated DNA at residue 7, which likely indicates a read error; the protein shown here is translated from the DNA. V and J are TRDV2 and TRDJ1; 11 bases fit TRDD3. CDR3 length: 17 residues. The germline CDR1 and CDR2 sequences are GEAIGNYY and EKD. J was trimmed by 10 bases and V by 0 bases; bases with no gene match: 15. The CDR3 bases are TGTGCCTGTGACACCGTACCGGGCTGGGGGATACCTGGGATACTCATCTTT. Its translation is CACDTVPGWGIPGILIF.

A remark on this clone: This likely reflects a read error, since a far larger clone is one base away. Other DNA sequences in this specimen translate into the identical CDR3. CDR3 residues: CACDTVNGGSYTDKLIF. CDR3 nucleotides: TGTGCCTGCGACACCGTGAATGGGGGATCCTACACCGATAAACTCATCTTT. This rearrangement joins TRDV2 to TRDJ1, with 8 bases fitting TRDD3. CDR3 length equals 17 residues. Germline lookup yields CDR1 GEAIGNYY and CDR2 EKD.

This clone appeared a few times. A much larger clone lies one base from this, so it may be a read error. V and J are TRDV1 and TRDJ1; TRDD3 aligns across 8 bases. The CDR3 sequence is 25 residues long. Per the germline V gene, CDR1 is TSWWSYY and CDR2 is QGS. V was pared by 0 bases and J by 1 base, with 31 bases of the junction left unmatched. CDR3 coding DNA: TGTGCTCTTGGGGAACTAATCGCTAGTTGCCCCTCCTCCAAACTGGGGGCCTCGGGCACCGATAAACTCATCTTT. The encoded protein is CALGELIASCPSSKLGASGTDKLIF.

This clone counts as large. The V and J genes are TRDV2 and TRDJ1; 10 bases line up with TRDD3. Losses at the gene ends were 0 bases for V and 8 bases for J; bases not matched to a gene: 20. The V gene's germline CDR1 is GEAIGNYY and CDR2 EKD. This CDR3 spans 19 amino acids. CDR3 nucleotide sequence: TGTGCCTGTGACACCGTCAATACTGGGGGATCGAAGGCCACCGGAAAACTCATCTTT. It specifies CACDTVNTGGSKATGKLIF.

By sample share, this clone is medium-sized (0.01 to 0.1%). With a much larger clone just one base away, this may be a read error. Other DNA sequences in this specimen translate into the identical CDR3. The chain has TRDV2 and TRDJ1; 9 nucleotides match TRDD3. This CDR3 has 19 amino acids. CDR1 and CDR2 from the germline V gene are GEAIGNYY and EKD. The CDR3 reads CACDPIPRVVLGDTDKLIF. CDR3 bases: TGTGCCTGTGACCCGATTCCCCGCGTCGTACTGGGGGACACCGATAAACTCATCTTC.

Comment on this clone: TCRdb pairs this DNA with a much larger clone's protein that differs at residue 10, likely a read error; the protein shown was translated from the DNA. CDR3 DNA: TGTGCCTGTGACAGTACTGGGGATCCAGGCTCCTGGGACACCCGACAGATGTTTTTC. Encoded protein: CACDSTGDPGSWDTRQMFF. The chain carries TRDV2 and TRDJ3, with TRDD3 identical over 7 bases. This CDR3 spans 19 amino acids. Germline V gene lookup returns CDR1 GEAIGNYY and CDR2 EKD. V dropped 2 bases and J dropped 0; count of bases not matched to a gene: 9.

This clone was seen a handful of times. The chain carries TRDV2 and TRDJ1; 10 nucleotides match TRDD3. V gave up 3 bases and J gave up 3 bases; unmatched junction bases: 9. The CDR3 is 16 amino acids. CDR1 and CDR2 from the germline V gene are GEAIGNYY and EKD. The CDR3: CACDGVVLGDADKLIF. The CDR3 DNA sequence: TGTGCCTGTGACGGGGTCGTACTGGGGGATGCCGATAAACTCATCTTT.

Concerning this clone itself: Given a far larger clone just one base away, this is likely a sequencing read error. V gene TRDV2 combines with J gene TRDJ1; weak D call: TRDD3 (6 bases). The CDR3 runs 16 residues. Germline lookup yields CDR1 GEAIGNYY and CDR2 EKD. The CDR3 protein is CACDELGSSRRDKLTF. DNA of the CDR3: TGTGCCTGTGACGAGCTGGGGAGCTCCCGGAGGGATAAACTCACCTTT.

A note on this clone: TCRdb attributes to this sequence the protein of a much larger clone, which differs from the DNA translation at residue 14; a read error is likely, and the protein displayed is translated from the DNA. The CDR3 region is CACDTVLGWGIPGMLIF. Written as DNA, the CDR3 is TGTGCCTGTGACACCGTACTGGGCTGGGGGATACCTGGGATGCTCATCTTT. The rearrangement links TRDV2 to TRDJ1; 11 nucleotides match TRDD3. CDR3 size: 17 residues. Germline assignment: CDR1 GEAIGNYY and CDR2 EKD. V shed 0 bases and J 11 bases; nucleotides not matched to a gene: 16.